This is a list of T cell receptor beta chains from one sample in a study of Ad26.COV2.S vaccination and SARS-CoV-2 variants. TCRdb's table, derived via immunoSEQ multiplex PCR, lists solely in-frame clones and lacks some. Altogether roughly 240,000 clones are present, roughly 90% being singletons, with the ten largest covering roughly 10%. The sample here was peripheral blood, taken in a trial of Ad26.COV2.S vaccine versus placebo. These receptors were obtained from a person between 18 and 65 years old who received the Ad26.COV2.S COVID-19 vaccine or a placebo. Each CDR3 is given with its conserved first and last residue. The order of the fields is clone size, V gene, D gene, J gene, CDR3 protein, CDR3 DNA. A D gene is named only where the DNA matches it firmly. Rows give clone size only sometimes, using once, few, many, or a class for an expanded clone.

-	TRBV7-6	-	TRBJ2-7	CASSLSRTYEQYF	TGTGCCAGCAGCTTATCCCGGACCTACGAGCAGTACTTC
-	TRBV7-7	-	TRBJ2-1	CASSLTIGVVSYNEQFF	TGTGCTAGCAGCTTAACAATCGGGGTTGTCTCCTACAATGAGCAGTTCTTC
-	TRBV7-9	TRBD1	TRBJ2-5	CASSQPGGQETQYF	TGTGCCAGCAGCCAACCAGGGGGCCAAGAGACCCAGTACTTC
once	TRBV28	TRBD2	TRBJ2-3	CASSRSGITDTQYF	TGTGCCAGCAGCCGGAGCGGGATCACAGATACGCAGTATTTT
-	TRBV15	TRBD2	TRBJ2-5	CATSRAGLAGQETQYF	TGTGCCACCAGCAGGGCGGGACTAGCGGGGCAAGAGACCCAGTACTTC
-	TRBV2	TRBD1	TRBJ2-7	CASRGTTGYGNYEQYF	TGTGCCAGCAGGGGCACGACAGGGTACGGCAACTACGAGCAGTACTTC
-	TRBV11-2	-	TRBJ2-3	CASSLDSTDTQYF	TGTGCCAGCAGTTTGGACAGCACAGATACGCAGTATTTT
-	TRBV30	TRBD1	TRBJ2-3	CAWSSDRAGDTQYF	TGTGCCTGGAGTTCCGACAGGGCGGGCGATACGCAGTATTTT
-	TRBV25-1	-	TRBJ2-3	CASNGNADTQYF	TGTGCCAGCAACGGTAACGCCGATACGCAGTATTTT
few	TRBV24-1	-	TRBJ1-3	CATSDDIGNTIYF	TGTGCCACCAGTGATGATATTGGAAACACCATATATTTT